Each of the 14 T cell receptor beta chains below was sequenced from the same sample in a study of cytomegalovirus exposure and HLA in healthy donors. PCR involved 60 Vbeta and 13 Jbeta primers. Sequencing was performed with immunoSEQ multiplex PCR; in TCRdb, only in-frame clones are kept and a portion is missing. This sample has some 120,000 clones, with about four fifths found just once. The sample comprised PBMCs. These receptors were taken from a man under 40 in good health and CMV-seronegative.

This clone has more than one count but fewer than ten. V gene TRBV5-6 combines with J gene TRBJ2-5, with 8 bases fitting TRBD1. From germline, CDR1 is SGHDT and CDR2 YYEEEE. Trimming at V came to 0 bases and at J to 3 bases, leaving 13 bases not matched to a gene. This CDR3 has 18 amino acids. The CDR3 loop is CASSLGVSGQVDKETQYF. The DNA for the CDR3 is TGTGCCAGCAGCTTGGGAGTATCGGGACAGGTAGATAAAGAGACCCAGTACTTC.

The gene calls are TRBV6-4 and TRBJ2-7; possible D gene TRBD2, 6 bases. CDR3 size: 15 residues. In germline, CDR1 is MRHNA, CDR2 SNTAGT. Trimming shortened V by 0 bases and J by 7 bases, and 16 bases separated the two germline ends. Here the CDR3 reads CASSDSGREAWEQYF. The CDR3 DNA reads TGTGCCAGCAGTGACTCAGGCAGGGAGGCGTGGGAGCAGTACTTC.

The chain recombines TRBV5-5 with TRBJ1-5; D is uncertain. Germline V gene data show CDR1 as SGHKS and CDR2 as YYEKEE (reference sequence). The germline V and J ends were trimmed by 0 bases and 5 bases, with 6 bases remaining between them. The CDR3 is made up of 13 amino acids. In DNA, the CDR3 is TGTGCCAGCAGCTTGGACTTGTATCAGCCCCAGCATTTT. Protein product: CASSLDLYQPQHF.

This sequence joins TRBV15 and TRBJ1-4; D gene ambiguous. Trimming removed 0 bases at V and 4 bases at J, with 9 bases between. Germline V gene data show CDR1 as LNHNV and CDR2 as YYDKDF (reference sequence). The CDR3 runs 15 residues. The CDR3 DNA follows: TGTGCCACCAGCAGAGATCCCAGGCATAATGAAAAACTGTTTTTT. Its protein product is CATSRDPRHNEKLFF. The entire variable domain, with the rest obtained from reference TRBV15 and TRBJ1-4, is as follows: DAMVIQNPRYQVTQFGKPVTLSCSQTLNHNVMYWYQQKSSQAPKLLFHYYDKDFNNEADTPDNFQSRRPNTSFCFLDIRSPGLGDTAMYLCATSRDPRHNEKLFFGSGTQLSVL.

The chain is built from TRBV7-8 and TRBJ2-5, with 9 bases aligning to TRBD2. Germline V gives CDR1 SGHVS, CDR2 FQNEAQ. CDR3 size: 14 residues. V lost 6 bases and J lost 7; bases outside the gene matches: 9. CDR3 loop: CASSAAGGAGTQYF. CDR3 DNA: TGTGCCAGCAGTGCGGCGGGGGGGGCAGGGACCCAGTACTTC.

This clone was seen once. The CDR3 reads CASTTTGGDRGYTF. CDR3 coding DNA: TGTGCCAGCACTACGACAGGGGGCGATAGGGGCTACACCTTC. The J gene is TRBJ1-2, the V gene TRBV28; 10 bases are a match to TRBD1. The ends lost 7 bases at V and 8 bases at J; junction bases unmatched: 10. In germline, CDR1 is MDHEN, CDR2 SYDVKM. The CDR3 length is 14 residues.

The chain is built from TRBV6-5 and TRBJ2-2, with D possibly matching TRBD1 (5 bases). This CDR3 is built from 15 residues. V lost 1 base, J lost 6 bases, and 12 bases lay in between. The V gene's germline CDR1 is MNHEY and CDR2 SVGAGI. CDR3 nucleotide sequence: TGTGCCAGCAGTTACTTGAGCAGGGTTCCCGGGGAGCTGTTTTTT. It codes for CASSYLSRVPGELFF.

The rearrangement joins TRBV27 to TRBJ2-1, with no clear D. The CDR3 covers 11 residues. Germline V CDR1 and CDR2: MNHEY, SMNVEV (reference sequence). V lost 2 bases and J 6 bases, leaving 2 bases between the germline ends. The chain's CDR3 is CASSLRNEQFF. DNA of the CDR3: TGTGCCAGCAGTTTACGCAATGAGCAGTTCTTC.

This clone was observed a single time. V gene TRBV13 combines with J gene TRBJ2-1; 7 positions agree with TRBD2. This CDR3 spans 16 amino acids. V was pared by 5 bases and J by 0 bases, with 7 bases of the junction left unmatched. The V gene's germline CDR1 is PRHDT and CDR2 FYEKMQ (reference sequence). The CDR3 nucleotides are TGTGCCAGCAGCCCCAGACTAGCCCACTCCTACAATGAGCAGTTCTTC. Residues: CASSPRLAHSYNEQFF. The full variable domain, with the rest looked up from reference TRBV13 and TRBJ2-1, is AAGVIQSPRHLIKEKRETATLKCYPIPRHDTVYWYQQGPGQDPQFLISFYEKMQSDKGSIPDRFSAQQFSDYHSELNMSSLELGDSALYFCASSPRLAHSYNEQFFGPGTRLTVL.

This chain connects TRBV9 to TRBJ2-5, with D tentatively TRBD2 (6 bases). The CDR3 sequence is 14 residues long. V was trimmed by 0 bases and J by 5 bases, leaving 11 bases between them. CDR1 is SGDLS, CDR2 YYNGEE, per germline. CDR3 sequence reads: CASSVEGGVETQYF. CDR3 DNA: TGTGCCAGCAGCGTAGAAGGAGGGGTCGAGACCCAGTACTTC.

V usage is TRBV6-6 and J usage is TRBJ1-2; maybe TRBD1 (5 bases). The CDR3 is 14 residues long. V was trimmed by 11 bases and J by 4 bases, leaving 20 bases between them. Germline V gene sequence: CDR1 MNHNY, CDR2 SVGAGI (reference sequence). The CDR3 reads CAGMSGGKGYGYTF. CDR3 DNA sequence: TGTGCCGGGATGTCGGGGGGAAAGGGCTATGGCTACACCTTC.

This clone was seen a handful of times. V usage is TRBV7-9 and J usage is TRBJ1-1; unclear D gene. The V end lost 1 base, the J end lost 4 bases, and 10 bases lay between the germline ends. This CDR3 has 14 amino acids. Per the germline V gene, CDR1 is SEHNR and CDR2 is FQNEAQ (reference sequence). The CDR3: CASSLDGVGTEAFF. The CDR3 DNA sequence: TGTGCCAGCAGCTTAGACGGGGTTGGCACTGAAGCTTTCTTT.

The chain is built from TRBV19 and TRBJ1-5, with D perhaps TRBD1 (5 bases). CDR1 is LNHDA, CDR2 SQIVND, per germline (reference sequence). The V and J ends lost 9 bases and 1 base respectively, with 10 bases between them. CDR3 length: 13 residues. The CDR3 DNA reads TGTGCCAGGCGACAGAGGAGCAATCAGCCCCAGCATTTT. It yields the protein CARRQRSNQPQHF.

This chain links TRBV7-9 with TRBJ2-7; D is unclear. V was shortened by 9 bases and J by 3 bases, with 9 bases between the two germline ends. CDR3 length: 11 amino acids. CDR1 and CDR2 (germline): SEHNR, FQNEAQ (reference sequence). CDR3 sequence: CASTHGYEQYF. The CDR3 bases are TGTGCCAGTACCCACGGCTACGAGCAGTACTTC.